The subject of this entry is one TCR beta chain. Assay used: immunoSEQ multiplex PCR; TCRdb lists only in-frame clones, some missing. The repertoire holds some 93,000 clones, 95% seen once, with around 0.26% in the top ten. The germline V gene encodes CDR1 MNHEY and CDR2 SVGAGI. This CDR3 region has 12 residues. V shed 10 bases, J shed 8 bases, and the junction held 4 bases outside the gene matches. The sample is drawn from a study of technical replicates of blood from a handful of donors. The material sequenced was T cells isolated from PBMCs. The receptor comes from a human donor in good health. This sequence joins TRBV6-5 and TRBJ1-6, with 8 bases fitting TRBD1. The CDR3 loop reads CATGQGDSPLHF. In DNA, the CDR3 is TGTGCCACCGGACAGGGTGATTCACCCCTCCACTTT.